These T cell receptor beta chains were read from a single sample in a study of T cell responses to AZD1222 COVID-19 vaccine. TCRdb's copy holds only in-frame clones and misses some; the assay was immunoSEQ multiplex PCR. Here the sample spans about 170,000 clones, around 88% being singletons. Sequencing used peripheral blood, obtained 28 days after the second AZD1222 dose. Receptors were obtained from an adult who received the AZD1222 COVID-19 vaccine. CDR3s include the opening cysteine and the closing phenylalanine or tryptophan. Each record gives: D gene, clone size, J gene, V gene, CDR3 DNA, CDR3 protein. D genes are given only for firm matches. The size of a clone is reported for some rows only, either as once, few or many, or as a class for expanded clones.

D gene: .; clone size: .; J gene: TRBJ2-5; V gene: TRBV5-1; CDR3 DNA: TGCGCCAGCAGCTTTTTGCCTACACAAGAGACCCAGTACTTC; CDR3 protein: CASSFLPTQETQYF
D gene: TRBD2; clone size: .; J gene: TRBJ2-3; V gene: TRBV2; CDR3 DNA: TGTGCCAGCAGTGGCCTGACTAGCCCACTTACGCAGTATTTT; CDR3 protein: CASSGLTSPLTQYF
D gene: .; clone size: once; J gene: TRBJ2-7; V gene: TRBV10-2; CDR3 DNA: TGCGCCAGCAGTGAGTGGGGGCACAGGTTAGGCTCCTACGAGCAGTACTTC; CDR3 protein: CASSEWGHRLGSYEQYF
D gene: .; clone size: .; J gene: TRBJ2-1; V gene: TRBV7-8; CDR3 DNA: TGTGCCAGCAGCTTCCCGGGGGCCCTCTACAATGAGCAGTTCTTC; CDR3 protein: CASSFPGALYNEQFF
D gene: .; clone size: .; J gene: TRBJ1-5; V gene: TRBV27; CDR3 DNA: TGTGCCAGCAGTGGACAGCCCTATAGCAATCAGCCCCAGCATTTT; CDR3 protein: CASSGQPYSNQPQHF
D gene: .; clone size: .; J gene: TRBJ2-5; V gene: TRBV11-2; CDR3 DNA: TGTGCCAGCACCTTAAATTCACTCTCCCATGAGACCCAGTACTTC; CDR3 protein: CASTLNSLSHETQYF
D gene: .; clone size: .; J gene: TRBJ2-7; V gene: TRBV6-2/TRBV6-3; CDR3 DNA: TGTGCCAGCAGTTTTACGGACGAGCAGTACTTC; CDR3 protein: CASSFTDEQYF
D gene: TRBD1; clone size: .; J gene: TRBJ1-5; V gene: TRBV12-5; CDR3 DNA: TGTGCTAGTGGTTCCGGGACAGGGCAAAATCAGCCCCAGCATTTT; CDR3 protein: CASGSGTGQNQPQHF
D gene: TRBD1; clone size: .; J gene: TRBJ2-1; V gene: TRBV7-8; CDR3 DNA: TGTGCCAGCAGCTTGGACAGGAGCAATGAGCAGTTCTTC; CDR3 protein: CASSLDRSNEQFF
D gene: .; clone size: once; J gene: TRBJ2-3; V gene: TRBV2; CDR3 DNA: TGTGCCAGCAGTGAATCTCCGCCAGATACGCAGTATTTT; CDR3 protein: CASSESPPDTQYF
D gene: .; clone size: .; J gene: TRBJ1-4; V gene: TRBV2; CDR3 DNA: TGTGCCAGCAGGGGGGAGCCAGCCTGGGATGAAATGGAACTGTTTTTT; CDR3 protein: CASRGEPAWDEMELFF
D gene: .; clone size: .; J gene: TRBJ1-3; V gene: TRBV12-5; CDR3 DNA: TGTGCTAGTGGTTTTGGCAACACCATATATTTT; CDR3 protein: CASGFGNTIYF
D gene: TRBD1; clone size: .; J gene: TRBJ1-2; V gene: TRBV7-2; CDR3 DNA: TGTGCCAGCAGCCGGGACAGCCTTAACTATGGCTACACCTTC; CDR3 protein: CASSRDSLNYGYTF
D gene: .; clone size: once; J gene: TRBJ2-3; V gene: TRBV9; CDR3 DNA: TGTGCCAGCAGCTCCCGGGACTTCACAGATACGCAGTATTTT; CDR3 protein: CASSSRDFTDTQYF
D gene: .; clone size: .; J gene: TRBJ2-7; V gene: TRBV15; CDR3 DNA: TGTGCCACCAGCAGTGCCAGGGACGGACAGCCCCGCTACGAGCAGTACTTC; CDR3 protein: CATSSARDGQPRYEQYF
D gene: TRBD1; clone size: .; J gene: TRBJ1-5; V gene: TRBV5-6; CDR3 DNA: TGTGCCAGCAGCAACGCCGGGACAGGGTGGGGCGGTCAGCCCCAGCATTTT; CDR3 protein: CASSNAGTGWGGQPQHF
D gene: .; clone size: .; J gene: TRBJ2-7; V gene: TRBV3-1/TRBV3-2; CDR3 DNA: TGTGCCAGCAGCCAAGATCTGCGCCGGACGGCTAGGGTTTACGAGCAGTACTTC; CDR3 protein: CASSQDLRRTARVYEQYF
D gene: TRBD1; clone size: .; J gene: TRBJ2-7; V gene: TRBV2; CDR3 DNA: TGTGCCAGCAGCGGACCCGACAGGGGGGGTTACGAGCAGTACTTC; CDR3 protein: CASSGPDRGGYEQYF
D gene: TRBD1; clone size: .; J gene: TRBJ2-7; V gene: TRBV7-8; CDR3 DNA: TGTGCCAGCAGCTTAATGGGAACAGGGGCAAGCTCCTACGAGCAGTACTTC; CDR3 protein: CASSLMGTGASSYEQYF
D gene: TRBD1; clone size: once; J gene: TRBJ1-1; V gene: TRBV7-2; CDR3 DNA: TGTGCCAGCAGACCGAACCGGGACAGCAACACTGAAGCTTTCTTT; CDR3 protein: CASRPNRDSNTEAFF
D gene: TRBD2; clone size: .; J gene: TRBJ2-3; V gene: TRBV5-8; CDR3 DNA: TGTGCCAGCAGCCCTGGGACTAGCGGATCCACAGATACGCAGTATTTT; CDR3 protein: CASSPGTSGSTDTQYF
D gene: TRBD1; clone size: .; J gene: TRBJ2-7; V gene: TRBV2; CDR3 DNA: TGTGCCAGCGGGGTAGACAGGGGAACCTACGAGCAGTACTTC; CDR3 protein: CASGVDRGTYEQYF
D gene: .; clone size: .; J gene: TRBJ1-5; V gene: TRBV19; CDR3 DNA: TGTGCCAGTAGTCACCTCGGGGCGGGGCTCAGCAATCAGCCCCAGCATTTT; CDR3 protein: CASSHLGAGLSNQPQHF
D gene: .; clone size: .; J gene: TRBJ2-5; V gene: TRBV7-2; CDR3 DNA: TGTGCCAGCAGCTTAGGCGGGGAACAGACCCAGTACTTC; CDR3 protein: CASSLGGEQTQYF
D gene: .; clone size: .; J gene: TRBJ2-6; V gene: TRBV10-3; CDR3 DNA: TGTGCCATCAGTGGCGGGCAGGGGAACTCTGGGGCCAACGTCCTGACTTTC; CDR3 protein: CAISGGQGNSGANVLTF
D gene: TRBD1; clone size: .; J gene: TRBJ1-4; V gene: TRBV4-1; CDR3 DNA: TGCGCCAGCAGCCAGATGGGAACAGGGGATGAAAAACTGTTTTTT; CDR3 protein: CASSQMGTGDEKLFF
D gene: .; clone size: .; J gene: TRBJ2-3; V gene: TRBV18; CDR3 DNA: TGTGCCAGCTCACCGACCCCGACCAAACGCACAGATACGCAGTATTTT; CDR3 protein: CASSPTPTKRTDTQYF
D gene: .; clone size: .; J gene: TRBJ2-3; V gene: TRBV5-1; CDR3 DNA: TGCGCCAGCAGCTTGGATAGCACAGATACGCAGTATTTT; CDR3 protein: CASSLDSTDTQYF
D gene: .; clone size: few; J gene: TRBJ1-2; V gene: TRBV4-2; CDR3 DNA: TGTGCCAGCAGCAATTATGGGAACTATGGCTACACCTTC; CDR3 protein: CASSNYGNYGYTF
D gene: .; clone size: .; J gene: TRBJ2-2; V gene: TRBV5-5; CDR3 DNA: TGTGCCAGCAGCATGCAACAGGGATTATCCGGGGAGCTGTTTTTT; CDR3 protein: CASSMQQGLSGELFF
D gene: .; clone size: .; J gene: TRBJ1-2; V gene: TRBV10-3; CDR3 DNA: TGTGCCGCAAAAACCTGGGACAATGCTAACTATGGCTACACCTTC; CDR3 protein: CAAKTWDNANYGYTF
D gene: .; clone size: .; J gene: TRBJ2-1; V gene: TRBV4-2; CDR3 DNA: TGTGCCAGCAGCCAAGGAGAGGGGGGCCGCTACAATGAGCAGTTCTTC; CDR3 protein: CASSQGEGGRYNEQFF
D gene: .; clone size: once; J gene: TRBJ1-1; V gene: TRBV30; CDR3 DNA: TGTGCCTGGATCAACAGGGAAGCGAACACTGAAGCTTTCTTT; CDR3 protein: CAWINREANTEAFF
D gene: TRBD2; clone size: .; J gene: TRBJ2-2; V gene: TRBV4-2; CDR3 DNA: TGTGCCAGCAGCCAAAAGACTAGCGGACAAAAGGGGGGGGAGCTGTTTTTT; CDR3 protein: CASSQKTSGQKGGELFF
D gene: .; clone size: .; J gene: TRBJ1-1; V gene: TRBV7-9; CDR3 DNA: TGTGCCAGCAGCTTAAGCAGGGAGGACACTGAAGCTTTCTTT; CDR3 protein: CASSLSREDTEAFF
D gene: .; clone size: .; J gene: TRBJ2-7; V gene: TRBV20-1; CDR3 DNA: TGCAGTGCTAGTGGACGGGTTTACGAGCAGTACTTC; CDR3 protein: CSASGRVYEQYF
D gene: .; clone size: .; J gene: TRBJ1-4; V gene: TRBV5-4; CDR3 DNA: TGTGCCAGCAGCTTGGAGGCGGGGAAGAAACTGTTTTTT; CDR3 protein: CASSLEAGKKLFF
D gene: TRBD1; clone size: .; J gene: TRBJ2-3; V gene: TRBV5-8; CDR3 DNA: TGTGCCAGCCAGGACAGGTCACGAGGAGATACGCAGTATTTT; CDR3 protein: CASQDRSRGDTQYF
D gene: .; clone size: few; J gene: TRBJ1-2; V gene: TRBV6-5; CDR3 DNA: TGTGCCAGCAGAGGGAACGGCTACACCTTC; CDR3 protein: CASRGNGYTF
D gene: TRBD1; clone size: .; J gene: TRBJ2-4; V gene: TRBV18; CDR3 DNA: TGTGCCAGCTCACCACGAGGGGGCGACAGAAACATTCAGTACTTC; CDR3 protein: CASSPRGGDRNIQYF
D gene: .; clone size: .; J gene: TRBJ2-7; V gene: TRBV11-2; CDR3 DNA: TGTGCCAGCAGCTTTGGGACTGGGGACTACGAGCAGTACTTC; CDR3 protein: CASSFGTGDYEQYF
D gene: .; clone size: .; J gene: TRBJ2-3; V gene: TRBV11-3; CDR3 DNA: TGTGCCAGCAGCCAAAACTTGGGGGGTCGAACAGATACGCAGTATTTT; CDR3 protein: CASSQNLGGRTDTQYF
D gene: .; clone size: once; J gene: TRBJ1-4; V gene: TRBV20-1; CDR3 DNA: TGCAGTGCTAGGTGGGGGGAAAAACTGTTTTTT; CDR3 protein: CSARWGEKLFF
D gene: .; clone size: few; J gene: TRBJ2-7; V gene: TRBV9; CDR3 DNA: TGTGCCAGCAGCGTGAGTGCGAACCCCACTTCCTACGAGCAGTACTTC; CDR3 protein: CASSVSANPTSYEQYF
D gene: .; clone size: .; J gene: TRBJ2-4; V gene: TRBV19; CDR3 DNA: TGTGCCAGTAGTGTCCTCCCTTGGGGGGCGGGAACCAAAAACATTCAGTACTTC; CDR3 protein: CASSVLPWGAGTKNIQYF
D gene: .; clone size: once; J gene: TRBJ2-5; V gene: TRBV3-1/TRBV3-2; CDR3 DNA: TGTGCCAGCAGCCCCCTCGGTTCGGAGACCCAGTACTTC; CDR3 protein: CASSPLGSETQYF